This T cell receptor (beta chain) was sequenced for a study of blood T cell repertoires in COVID-19. The protocol was immunoSEQ multiplex PCR, while the TCRdb copy is restricted to in-frame clones and leaves out a portion. This table has around 95,000 clones, around 90% appearing once. Trimming took off 4 bases at V and 2 bases at J, with 14 bases between the two ends. This CDR3 has 15 amino acids. Germline lookup yields CDR1 SGHNT and CDR2 YYREEE (reference sequence). The clonotype comes from a human donor in a cohort sampled during active COVID-19. The specimen was peripheral blood. The chain combines TRBV5-4 with TRBJ2-3, with D possibly TRBD1 on 6 matching bases. CDR3 amino acids: CASSQKQGPTDTQYF. CDR3 DNA: TGTGCCAGCAGCCAAAAACAGGGCCCCACAGATACGCAGTATTTT.